Described below is a single TCR beta chain sequence and its context. TCRdb re-derived calls from the reads in MiXCR, one entry per CDR3 protein. The sample carries about 6,600 distinct CDR3 sequences, approximately 16% recorded once. The data are from a study of liver allograft versus peripheral blood T cells. The wider study: Liver transplant recipients had T cell receptor repertoires compared between transplanted liver and peripheral blood.

This CDR3 is 14 amino acids long. Trimming removed 5 bases at V and 5 bases at J, with 16 bases between. CDR1 and CDR2 (germline): SNHLY, FYNNEI. This chain connects TRBV2 to TRBJ2-7, with no clear D. The clonotype originates from a human patient who had a liver transplant. Part of the T cell pool may stem from the graft donor. The CDR3 sequence is CASSPGPILNEQYF. CDR3 bases: TGTGCCAGCAGTCCCGGGCCCATCTTGAACGAGCAGTACTTC.